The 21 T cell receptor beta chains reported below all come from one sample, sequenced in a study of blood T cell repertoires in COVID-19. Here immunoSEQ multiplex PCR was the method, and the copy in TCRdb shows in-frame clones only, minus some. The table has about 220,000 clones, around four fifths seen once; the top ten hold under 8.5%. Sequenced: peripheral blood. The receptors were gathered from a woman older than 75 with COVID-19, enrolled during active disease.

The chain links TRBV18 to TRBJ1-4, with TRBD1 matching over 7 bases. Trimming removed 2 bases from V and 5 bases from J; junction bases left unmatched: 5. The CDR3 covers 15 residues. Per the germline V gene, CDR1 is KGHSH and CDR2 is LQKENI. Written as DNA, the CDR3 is TGTGCCAGCTCACCAGAAGGGACAGCGAATGAAAAACTGTTTTTT. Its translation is CASSPEGTANEKLFF.

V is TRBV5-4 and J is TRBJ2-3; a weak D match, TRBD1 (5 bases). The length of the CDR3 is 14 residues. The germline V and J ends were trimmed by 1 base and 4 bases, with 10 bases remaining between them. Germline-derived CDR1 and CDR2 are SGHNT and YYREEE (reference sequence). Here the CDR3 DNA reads TGTGCCAGCAGCTTGCAGGGTTGGTCAGATACGCAGTATTTT. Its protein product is CASSLQGWSDTQYF.

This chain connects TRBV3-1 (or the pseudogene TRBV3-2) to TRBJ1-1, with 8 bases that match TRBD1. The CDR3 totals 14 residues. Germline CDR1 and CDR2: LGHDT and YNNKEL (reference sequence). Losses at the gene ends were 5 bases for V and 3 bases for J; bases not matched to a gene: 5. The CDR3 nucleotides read TGTGCCAGCAGCTACAGGGGGAGGGACACTGAAGCTTTCTTT. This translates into CASSYRGRDTEAFF.

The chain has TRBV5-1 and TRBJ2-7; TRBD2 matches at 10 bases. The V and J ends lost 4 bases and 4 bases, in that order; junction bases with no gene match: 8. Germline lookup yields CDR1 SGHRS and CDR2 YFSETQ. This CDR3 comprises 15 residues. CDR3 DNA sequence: TGCGCCAGCAGCACCGCGGGACTAGCGAAATACGAGCAGTACTTC. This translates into CASSTAGLAKYEQYF.

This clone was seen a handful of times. CDR3 sequence reads: CASSTLSNQPQHF. CDR3 sequence (DNA): TGTGCCAGTAGTACACTTAGCAATCAGCCCCAGCATTTT. The V call is TRBV19, the J call TRBJ1-5, with no clear D. The germline V gene encodes CDR1 LNHDA and CDR2 SQIVND (reference sequence). V dropped 4 bases and J dropped 0 bases, with 4 bases sitting between them. This CDR3 spans 13 amino acids.

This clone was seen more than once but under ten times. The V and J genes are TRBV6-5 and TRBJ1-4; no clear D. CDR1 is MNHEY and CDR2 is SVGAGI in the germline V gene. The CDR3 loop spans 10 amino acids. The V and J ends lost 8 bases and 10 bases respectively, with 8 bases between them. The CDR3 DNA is TGTGCCAGCCTGTCGGTAAAACTGTTTTTT. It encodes CASLSVKLFF.

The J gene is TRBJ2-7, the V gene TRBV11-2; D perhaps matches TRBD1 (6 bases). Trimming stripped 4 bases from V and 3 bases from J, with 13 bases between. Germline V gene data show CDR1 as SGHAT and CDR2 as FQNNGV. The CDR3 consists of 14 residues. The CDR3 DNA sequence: TGTGCCAGCAGCTGGAGTGGGGGCCGCTACGAGCAGTACTTC. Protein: CASSWSGGRYEQYF. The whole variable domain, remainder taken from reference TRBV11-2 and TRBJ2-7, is EAGVAQSPRYKIIEKRQSVAFWCNPISGHATLYWYQQILGQGPKLLIQFQNNGVVDDSQLPKDRFSAERLKGVDSTLKIQPAKLEDSAVYLCASSWSGGRYEQYFGPGTRLTVT.

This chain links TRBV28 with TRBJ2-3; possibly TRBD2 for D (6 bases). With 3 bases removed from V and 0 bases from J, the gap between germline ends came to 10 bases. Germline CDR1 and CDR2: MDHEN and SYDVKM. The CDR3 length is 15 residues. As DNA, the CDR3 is TGTGCCAGCAGTTTCGGCGGGACCAGCACAGATACGCAGTATTTT. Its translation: CASSFGGTSTDTQYF.

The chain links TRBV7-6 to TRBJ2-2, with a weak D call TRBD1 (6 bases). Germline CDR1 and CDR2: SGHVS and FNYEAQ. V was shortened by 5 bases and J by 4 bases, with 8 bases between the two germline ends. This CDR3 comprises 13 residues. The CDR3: CASSKQGTGELFF. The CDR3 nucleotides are TGTGCCAGCAGCAAACAGGGCACCGGGGAGCTGTTTTTT.

CDR3 in amino acids: CASSLEVTSSIAYEQYF. The CDR3 DNA reads as TGTGCCAGCAGCTTAGAAGTGACTAGCAGTATAGCCTACGAGCAGTACTTC. The chain recombines TRBV7-2 with TRBJ2-7; TRBD2 matches 7 bases. V dropped 1 base and J dropped 2; count of bases not matched to a gene: 11. The CDR3 has 17 amino acids. Germline-derived CDR1 and CDR2 are SGHTA and FQGNSA.

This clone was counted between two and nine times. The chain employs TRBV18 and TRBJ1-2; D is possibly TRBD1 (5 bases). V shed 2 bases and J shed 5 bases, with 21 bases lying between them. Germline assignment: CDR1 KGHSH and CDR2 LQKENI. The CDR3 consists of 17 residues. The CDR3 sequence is CASSPGGGAGTWYGYTF. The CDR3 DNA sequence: TGTGCCAGCTCACCAGGTGGAGGGGCTGGAACGTGGTATGGCTACACCTTC.

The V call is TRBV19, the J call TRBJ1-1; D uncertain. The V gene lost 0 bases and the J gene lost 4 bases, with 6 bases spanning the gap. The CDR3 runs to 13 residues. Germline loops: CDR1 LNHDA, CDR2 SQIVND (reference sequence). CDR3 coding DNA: TGTGCCAGTAGTATAGATCAGGCCACTGAAGCTTTCTTT. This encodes CASSIDQATEAFF.

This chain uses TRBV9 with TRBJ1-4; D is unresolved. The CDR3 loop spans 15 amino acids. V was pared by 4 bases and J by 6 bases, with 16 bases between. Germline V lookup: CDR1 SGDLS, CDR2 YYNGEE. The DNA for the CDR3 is TGTGCCAGCAGCCCAACCACACGGGGAGATGAAAAACTGTTTTTT. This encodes CASSPTTRGDEKLFF.

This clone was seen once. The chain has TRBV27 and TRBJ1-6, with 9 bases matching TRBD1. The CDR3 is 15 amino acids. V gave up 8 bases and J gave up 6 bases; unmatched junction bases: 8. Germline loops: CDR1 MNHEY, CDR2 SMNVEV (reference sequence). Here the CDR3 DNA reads TGTGCCAGCTCAAGAAGGGACAGGGTTAATTCACCCCTCCACTTT. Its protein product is CASSRRDRVNSPLHF.

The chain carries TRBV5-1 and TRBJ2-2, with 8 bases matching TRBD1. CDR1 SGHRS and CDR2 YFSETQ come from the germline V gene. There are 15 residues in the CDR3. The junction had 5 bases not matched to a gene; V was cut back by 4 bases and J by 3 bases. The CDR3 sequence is CASSARTGYTGELFF. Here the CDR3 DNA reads TGCGCCAGCAGCGCTCGGACAGGGTACACCGGGGAGCTGTTTTTT. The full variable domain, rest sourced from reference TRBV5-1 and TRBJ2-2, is KAGVTQTPRYLIKTRGQQVTLSCSPISGHRSVSWYQQTPGQGLQFLFEYFSETQRNKGNFPGRFSGRQFSNSRSEMNVSTLELGDSALYLCASSARTGYTGELFFGEGSRLTVL.

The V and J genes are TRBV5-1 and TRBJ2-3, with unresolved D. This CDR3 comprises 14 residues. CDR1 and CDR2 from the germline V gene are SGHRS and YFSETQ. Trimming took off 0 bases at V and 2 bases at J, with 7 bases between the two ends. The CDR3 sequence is CASSLDSTTDTQYF. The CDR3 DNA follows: TGCGCCAGCAGCTTGGACAGCACCACAGATACGCAGTATTTT.

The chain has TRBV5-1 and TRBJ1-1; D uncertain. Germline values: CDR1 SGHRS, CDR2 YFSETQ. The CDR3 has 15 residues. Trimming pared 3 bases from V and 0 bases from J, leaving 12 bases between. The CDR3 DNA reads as TGCGCCAGCAGCTCCCCCGGAGGGCTGAACACTGAAGCTTTCTTT. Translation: CASSSPGGLNTEAFF.

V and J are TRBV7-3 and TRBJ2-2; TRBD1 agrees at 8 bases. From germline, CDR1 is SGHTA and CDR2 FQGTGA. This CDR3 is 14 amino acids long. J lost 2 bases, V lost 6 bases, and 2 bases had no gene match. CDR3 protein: CASSDRGNTGELFF. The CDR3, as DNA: TGTGCCAGCAGTGACAGGGGAAACACCGGGGAGCTGTTTTTT. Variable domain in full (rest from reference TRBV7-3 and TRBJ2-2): GAGVSQTPSNKVTEKGKYVELRCDPISGHTALYWYRQSLGQGPEFLIYFQGTGAADDSGLPNDRFFAVRPEGSVSTLKIQRTERGDSAVYLCASSDRGNTGELFFGEGSRLTVL.

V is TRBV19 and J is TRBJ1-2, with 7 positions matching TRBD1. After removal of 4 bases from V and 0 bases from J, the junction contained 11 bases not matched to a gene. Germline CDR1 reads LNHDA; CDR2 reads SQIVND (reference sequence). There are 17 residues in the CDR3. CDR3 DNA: TGTGCCAGTAGTACCAGACAGGGTCGAGGGACTAACTATGGCTACACCTTC. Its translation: CASSTRQGRGTNYGYTF. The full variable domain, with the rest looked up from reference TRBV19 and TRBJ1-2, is DGGITQSPKYLFRKEGQNVTLSCEQNLNHDAMYWYRQDPGQGLRLIYYSQIVNDFQKGDIAEGYSVSREKKESFPLTVTSAQKNPTAFYLCASSTRQGRGTNYGYTFGSGTRLTVV.

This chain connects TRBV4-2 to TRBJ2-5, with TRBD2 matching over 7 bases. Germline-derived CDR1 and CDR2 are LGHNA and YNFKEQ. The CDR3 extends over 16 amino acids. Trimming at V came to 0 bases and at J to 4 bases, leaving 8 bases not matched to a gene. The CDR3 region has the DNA TGTGCCAGCAGCCAAGAGGGTCCTGGCGGGGGAGAGACCCAGTACTTC. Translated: CASSQEGPGGGETQYF.

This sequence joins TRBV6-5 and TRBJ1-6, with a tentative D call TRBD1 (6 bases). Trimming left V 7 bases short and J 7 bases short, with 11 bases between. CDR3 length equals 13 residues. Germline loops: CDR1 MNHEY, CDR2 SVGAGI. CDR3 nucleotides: TGTGCCAGCAACAGGGACCCAAATTCACCCCTCCACTTT. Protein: CASNRDPNSPLHF.